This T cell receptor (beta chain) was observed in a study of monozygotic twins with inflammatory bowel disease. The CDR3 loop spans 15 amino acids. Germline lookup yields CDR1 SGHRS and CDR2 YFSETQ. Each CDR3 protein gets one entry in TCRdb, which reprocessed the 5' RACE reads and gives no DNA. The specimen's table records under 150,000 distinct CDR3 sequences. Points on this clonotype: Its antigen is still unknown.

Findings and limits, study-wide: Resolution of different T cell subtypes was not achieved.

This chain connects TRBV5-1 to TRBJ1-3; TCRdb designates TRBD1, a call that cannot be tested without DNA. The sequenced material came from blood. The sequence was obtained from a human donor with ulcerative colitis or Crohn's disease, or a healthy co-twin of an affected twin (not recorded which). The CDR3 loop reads CASSKDGTSGNTIYF.